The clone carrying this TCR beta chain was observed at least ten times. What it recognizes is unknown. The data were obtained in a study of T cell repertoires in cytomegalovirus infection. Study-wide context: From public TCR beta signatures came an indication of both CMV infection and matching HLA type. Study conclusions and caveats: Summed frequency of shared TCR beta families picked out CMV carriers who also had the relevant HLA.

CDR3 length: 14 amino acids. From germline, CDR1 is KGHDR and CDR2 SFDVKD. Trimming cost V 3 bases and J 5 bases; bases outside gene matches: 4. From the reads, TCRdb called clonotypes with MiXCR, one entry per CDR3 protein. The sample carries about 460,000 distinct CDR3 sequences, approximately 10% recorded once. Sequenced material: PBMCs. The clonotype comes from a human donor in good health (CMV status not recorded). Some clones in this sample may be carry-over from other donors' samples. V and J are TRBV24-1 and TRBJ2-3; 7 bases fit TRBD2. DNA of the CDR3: TGTGCCACCAGTGATCGGGGGAGGGTAGATACGCAGTATTTT. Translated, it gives CATSDRGRVDTQYF.